This T cell receptor beta chain emerged from a study of blood T cell repertoires in COVID-19. Study details: Some COVID-19 samples were acute and others convalescent; all came from the United States, Italy and Spain.

Authors' processing steps: Reference gene primer amplification gave estimated nucleated cell counts. Produced via immunoSEQ multiplex PCR; TCRdb's table is partial and in-frame only. V and J calls plus clone size are reproduced from that table; the DNA served to infer D and trimming. Counted here are about 200,000 clones, approximately 87% occurring once; the ten biggest clones make up roughly 6.2%. The CDR3 has 14 amino acids. Per the germline V gene, CDR1 is SGHTA and CDR2 is FQGNSA. Losses at the gene ends were 4 bases for V and 6 bases for J; bases not matched to a gene: 7. This clone was detected only once.

The V and J genes are TRBV7-2 and TRBJ1-2; 8 nucleotides line up with TRBD1. The clonotype comes from a man aged 55 to 70 who had recovered from COVID-19. The sample taken for sequencing was peripheral blood. The CDR3 here is CASSSYQGAHGYTF. The CDR3 DNA reads as TGTGCCAGCAGCTCTTACCAGGGGGCGCATGGCTACACCTTC.